This T cell receptor beta chain was sequenced in a study of T-cell reconstitution after alpha-beta-depleted transplantation in children. The CDR3 runs to 14 residues. Germline CDR1 reads MNHNS; CDR2 reads SASEGT. Trimming cost V 7 bases and J 6 bases, with 16 bases left between them. A TCRbeta library incorporating unique molecular identifiers was prepared. One entry per CDR3 protein results from TCRdb running MiXCR on the PCR reads. The sample shows around 530,000 distinct CDR3 sequences, over 25% of them seen only once. This sample comprised PBMCs from the stem cell graft donor, obtained from the stem cell graft. The chain is built from TRBV6-1 and TRBJ2-1; TRBD1 might be the D (5 bases). The receptor's source is a human donor who donated a stem cell graft to a child with aplastic anemia. DNA of the CDR3: TGTGCCAGCAAACTACAGGACGTAGGCAATGAGCAGTTCTTC. Its translation: CASKLQDVGNEQFF.